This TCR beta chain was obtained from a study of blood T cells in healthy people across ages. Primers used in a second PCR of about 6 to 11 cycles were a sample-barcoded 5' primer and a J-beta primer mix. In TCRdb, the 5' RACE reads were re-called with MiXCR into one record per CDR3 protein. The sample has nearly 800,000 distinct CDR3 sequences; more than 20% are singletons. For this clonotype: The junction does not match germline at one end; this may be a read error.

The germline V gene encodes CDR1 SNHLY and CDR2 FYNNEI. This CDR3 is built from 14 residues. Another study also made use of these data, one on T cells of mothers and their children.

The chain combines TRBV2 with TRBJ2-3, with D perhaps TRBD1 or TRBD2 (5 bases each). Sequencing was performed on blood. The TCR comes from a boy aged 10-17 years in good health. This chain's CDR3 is CASIGGHSTGTQYF. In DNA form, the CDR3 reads TGTGCCAGCATCGGCGGGCACAGCACAGGTACGCAGTATTTT.